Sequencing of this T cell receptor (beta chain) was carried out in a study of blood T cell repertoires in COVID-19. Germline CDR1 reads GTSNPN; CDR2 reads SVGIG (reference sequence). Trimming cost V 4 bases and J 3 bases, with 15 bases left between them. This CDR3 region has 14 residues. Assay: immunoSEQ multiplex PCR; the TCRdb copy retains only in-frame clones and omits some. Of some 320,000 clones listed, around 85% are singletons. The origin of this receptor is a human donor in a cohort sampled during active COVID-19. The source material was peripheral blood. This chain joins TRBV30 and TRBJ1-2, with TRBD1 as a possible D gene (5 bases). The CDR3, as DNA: TGTGCCTGGAAGGGCAGGGAGGATGACTATGGCTACACCTTC. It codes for CAWKGREDDYGYTF.